The present T cell receptor beta chain was sequenced within a study of technical replicates of blood from a handful of donors. A few counts support this clone. TCRdb's copy holds only in-frame clones and misses some; the assay was immunoSEQ multiplex PCR. The sample yields about 75,000 clones, approximately 97% seen once. V lost 1 base and J 8 bases, leaving 11 bases between the germline ends. This CDR3 spans 13 amino acids. Germline CDR1 and CDR2: MGHRA and YSYEKL. The chain recombines TRBV4-1 with TRBJ1-2, with D perhaps TRBD1 (5 bases). The sequencing input was T cells isolated from PBMCs. The source is a human donor in good health. DNA for the CDR3: TGCGCCAGCAGCCAAGGACAGAAAGACGGCTACACCTTC. As protein: CASSQGQKDGYTF.